This T cell receptor beta chain was captured in a study of blood T cell repertoires in COVID-19. Study in general: In each case, the material was cDNA or gDNA derived from T cells, B-cell-depleted T cells, or PBMCs.

Generated by immunoSEQ multiplex PCR, the TCRdb table keeps only in-frame clones and is missing some. In the table there are some 110,000 clones, 60% to 80% of which are singletons. Germline-derived CDR1 and CDR2 are SGHTA and FQGNSA. Losses at the gene ends were 1 base for V and 4 bases for J; bases not matched to a gene: 3. This CDR3 has 15 amino acids. Sequencing was performed on peripheral blood. The genes are TRBV7-2 and TRBJ2-5; 10 bases are shared with TRBD1. The sequence was collected from a human donor with acute or convalescent COVID-19. The donor label of this sample is uncertain. The CDR3 DNA reads TGTGCCAGCAGCTTAGTGGACAGGGGGGTAGAGACCCAGTACTTC. Its translation: CASSLVDRGVETQYF.